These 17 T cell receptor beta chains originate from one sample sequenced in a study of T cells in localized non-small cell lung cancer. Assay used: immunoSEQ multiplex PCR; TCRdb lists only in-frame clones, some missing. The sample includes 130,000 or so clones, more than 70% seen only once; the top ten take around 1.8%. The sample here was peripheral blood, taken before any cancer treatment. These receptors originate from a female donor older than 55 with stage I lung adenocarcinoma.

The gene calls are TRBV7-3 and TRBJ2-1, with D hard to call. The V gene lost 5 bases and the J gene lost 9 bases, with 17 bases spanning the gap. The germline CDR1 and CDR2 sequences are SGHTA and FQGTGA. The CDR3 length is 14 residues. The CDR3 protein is CASSLSPTLGEQFF. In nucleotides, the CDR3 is TGTGCCAGCAGCCTTTCCCCCACTTTGGGTGAGCAGTTCTTC.

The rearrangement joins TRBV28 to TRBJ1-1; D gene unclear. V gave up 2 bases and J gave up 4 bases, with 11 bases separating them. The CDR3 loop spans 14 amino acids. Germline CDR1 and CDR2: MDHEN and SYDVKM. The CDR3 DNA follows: TGTGCCAGCAGTTTACCCCCAAGGACCACTGAAGCTTTCTTT. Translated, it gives CASSLPPRTTEAFF. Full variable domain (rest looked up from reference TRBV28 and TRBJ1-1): DVKVTQSSRYLVKRTGEKVFLECVQDMDHENMFWYRQDPGLGLRLIYFSYDVKMKEKGDIPEGYSVSREKKERFSLILESASTNQTSMYLCASSLPPRTTEAFFGQGTRLTVV.

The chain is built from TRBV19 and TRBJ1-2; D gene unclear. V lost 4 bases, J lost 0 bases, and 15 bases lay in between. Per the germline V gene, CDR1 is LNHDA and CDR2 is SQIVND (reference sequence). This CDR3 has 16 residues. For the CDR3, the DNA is TGTGCCAGTAGTACCTACAACAACCTAGCTAACTATGGCTACACCTTC. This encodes CASSTYNNLANYGYTF. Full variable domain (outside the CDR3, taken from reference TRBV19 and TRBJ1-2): DGGITQSPKYLFRKEGQNVTLSCEQNLNHDAMYWYRQDPGQGLRLIYYSQIVNDFQKGDIAEGYSVSREKKESFPLTVTSAQKNPTAFYLCASSTYNNLANYGYTFGSGTRLTVV.

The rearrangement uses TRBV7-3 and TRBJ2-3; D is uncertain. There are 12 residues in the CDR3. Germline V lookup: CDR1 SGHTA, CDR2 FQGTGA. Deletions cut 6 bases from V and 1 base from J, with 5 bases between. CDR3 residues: CASSTGTDTQYF. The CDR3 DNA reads TGTGCCAGCAGTACAGGCACAGATACGCAGTATTTT.

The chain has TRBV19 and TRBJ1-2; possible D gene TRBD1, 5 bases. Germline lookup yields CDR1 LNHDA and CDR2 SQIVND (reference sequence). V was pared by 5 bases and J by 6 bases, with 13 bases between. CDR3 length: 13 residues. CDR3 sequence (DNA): TGTGCCAGTAGTCCCTACGACAGCGATGGCTACACCTTC. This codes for CASSPYDSDGYTF.

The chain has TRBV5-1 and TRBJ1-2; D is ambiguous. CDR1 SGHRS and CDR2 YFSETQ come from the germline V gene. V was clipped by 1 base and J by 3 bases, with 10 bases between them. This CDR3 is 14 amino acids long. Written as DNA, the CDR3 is TGCGCCAGCAGCTTGAGCACAGTCGACTATGGCTACACCTTC. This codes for CASSLSTVDYGYTF.

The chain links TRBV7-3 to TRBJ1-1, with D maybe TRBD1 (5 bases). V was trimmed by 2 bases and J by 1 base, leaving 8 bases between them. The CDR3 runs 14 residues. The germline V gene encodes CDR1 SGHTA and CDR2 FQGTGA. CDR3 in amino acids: CASSLAGKNTEAFF. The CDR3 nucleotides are TGTGCCAGCAGCTTAGCAGGGAAGAACACTGAAGCTTTCTTT.

The CDR3 is CASRVLGTSGSYEQYF. The CDR3 region has the DNA TGTGCCAGCAGGGTTCTCGGGACTAGCGGGAGTTACGAGCAGTACTTC. The chain is built from TRBV7-3 and TRBJ2-7; 14 bases are shared with TRBD2. CDR3 length: 16 residues. From germline, CDR1 is SGHTA and CDR2 FQGTGA. V trimming: 6 bases; J trimming: 4 bases; junction bases outside the gene matches: 8.

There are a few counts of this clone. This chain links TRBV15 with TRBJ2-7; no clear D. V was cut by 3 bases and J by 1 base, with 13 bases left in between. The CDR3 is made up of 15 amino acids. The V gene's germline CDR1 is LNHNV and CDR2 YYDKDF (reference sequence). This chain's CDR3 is CATSRGYGSSYEQYF. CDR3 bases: TGTGCCACCAGCAGGGGATACGGGTCGTCCTACGAGCAGTACTTC.

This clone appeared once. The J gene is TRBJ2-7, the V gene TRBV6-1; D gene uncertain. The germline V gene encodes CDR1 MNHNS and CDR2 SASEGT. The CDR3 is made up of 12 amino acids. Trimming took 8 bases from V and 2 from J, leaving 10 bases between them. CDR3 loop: CASGLRPYEQYF. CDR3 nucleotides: TGTGCCAGCGGCCTAAGGCCCTACGAGCAGTACTTC.

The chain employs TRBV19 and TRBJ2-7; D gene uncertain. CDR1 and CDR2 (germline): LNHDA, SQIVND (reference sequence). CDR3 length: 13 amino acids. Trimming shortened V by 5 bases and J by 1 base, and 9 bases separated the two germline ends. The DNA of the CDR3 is TGTGCCAGTAGTTACGGGTCATCCTACGAGCAGTACTTC. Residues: CASSYGSSYEQYF.

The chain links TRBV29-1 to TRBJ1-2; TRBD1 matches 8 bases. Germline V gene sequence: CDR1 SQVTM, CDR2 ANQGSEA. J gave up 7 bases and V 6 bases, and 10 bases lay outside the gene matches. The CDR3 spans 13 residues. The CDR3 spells CSVGKRTGFGYTF. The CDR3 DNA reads TGCAGCGTCGGTAAACGGACAGGGTTTGGCTACACCTTC.

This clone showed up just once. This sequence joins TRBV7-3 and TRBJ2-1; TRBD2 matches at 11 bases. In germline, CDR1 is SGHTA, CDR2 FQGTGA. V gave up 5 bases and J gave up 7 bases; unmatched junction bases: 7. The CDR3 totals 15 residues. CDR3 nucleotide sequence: TGTGCCAGCAGCCTGTTGACTAGCGGGACTAATGAGCAGTTCTTC. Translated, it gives CASSLLTSGTNEQFF.

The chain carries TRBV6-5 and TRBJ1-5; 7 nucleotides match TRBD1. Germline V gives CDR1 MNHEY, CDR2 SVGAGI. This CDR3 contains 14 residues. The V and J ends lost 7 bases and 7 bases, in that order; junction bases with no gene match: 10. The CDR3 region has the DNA TGTGCCAGCAAAAAAACAGGGGAAGGACAGCCCCAGCATTTT. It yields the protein CASKKTGEGQPQHF.

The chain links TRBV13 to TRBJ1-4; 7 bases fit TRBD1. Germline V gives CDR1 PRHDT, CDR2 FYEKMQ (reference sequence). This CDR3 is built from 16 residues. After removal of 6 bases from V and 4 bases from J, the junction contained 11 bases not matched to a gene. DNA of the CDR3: TGTGCCAGCAGAGCCAGGGGGGCAGGGAATAATGAAAAACTGTTTTTT. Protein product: CASRARGAGNNEKLFF.

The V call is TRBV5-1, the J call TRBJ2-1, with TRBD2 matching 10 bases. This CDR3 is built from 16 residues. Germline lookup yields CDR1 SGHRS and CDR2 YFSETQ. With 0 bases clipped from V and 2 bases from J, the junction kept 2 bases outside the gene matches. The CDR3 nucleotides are TGCGCCAGCAGCTTGGTTAGCGGGAGGACCTACAATGAGCAGTTCTTC. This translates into CASSLVSGRTYNEQFF. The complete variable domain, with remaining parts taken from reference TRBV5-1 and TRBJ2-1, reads KAGVTQTPRYLIKTRGQQVTLSCSPISGHRSVSWYQQTPGQGLQFLFEYFSETQRNKGNFPGRFSGRQFSNSRSEMNVSTLELGDSALYLCASSLVSGRTYNEQFFGPGTRLTVL.

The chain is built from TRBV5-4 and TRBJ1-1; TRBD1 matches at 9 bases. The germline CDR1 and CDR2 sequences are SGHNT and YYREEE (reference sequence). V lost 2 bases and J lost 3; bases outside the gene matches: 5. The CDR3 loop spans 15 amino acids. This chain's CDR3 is CASSFHRGRDTEAFF. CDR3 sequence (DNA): TGTGCCAGCAGCTTCCACAGGGGGCGAGACACTGAAGCTTTCTTT.